The source of this T cell receptor beta chain is a study of human T cells and chemical hapten exposure. In the study overall: TCR yields per sample varied mostly from small pooled library volume differences.

TCRdb re-derived calls from the RACE reads in MiXCR, one entry per CDR3 protein. Found here are some 340,000 distinct CDR3 sequences, around 7% of them singletons; the top ten hold approximately 8.9%. The germline V gene has CDR1 KGHDR and CDR2 SFDVKD. The CDR3 loop spans 12 amino acids. Trimming cost V 4 bases and J 0 bases, with 2 bases left between them. Time point reported: patch test 1, 2 weeks after DPC sensitization. Treatment noted: therapeutic diphenylcyclopropenone sensitization with weekly scalp DPC. The rearrangement links TRBV24-1 to TRBJ1-1; D remains ambiguous. The material was whole blood, obtained in connection with sensitization to the hapten diphenylcyclopropenone (DPC). The sequence came from a woman aged 18-29 years with alopecia areata. Some clones in this sample may be carry-over from other donors' samples. CDR3 region: CATSDMNTEAFF. The DNA of the CDR3 is TGTGCCACCAGTGACATGAACACTGAAGCTTTCTTT.